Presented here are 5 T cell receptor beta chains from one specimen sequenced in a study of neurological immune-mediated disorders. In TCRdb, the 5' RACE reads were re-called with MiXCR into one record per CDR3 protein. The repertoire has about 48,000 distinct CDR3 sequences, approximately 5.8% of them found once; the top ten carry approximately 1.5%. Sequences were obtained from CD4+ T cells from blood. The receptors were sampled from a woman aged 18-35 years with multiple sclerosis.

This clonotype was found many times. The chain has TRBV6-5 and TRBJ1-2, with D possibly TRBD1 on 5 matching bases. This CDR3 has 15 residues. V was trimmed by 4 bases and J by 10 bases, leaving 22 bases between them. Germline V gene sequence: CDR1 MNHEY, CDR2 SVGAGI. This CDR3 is CASSFGDPRRRHYTF. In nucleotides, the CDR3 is TGTGCCAGCAGTTTTGGGGACCCTCGGCGTCGGCACTACACCTTC.

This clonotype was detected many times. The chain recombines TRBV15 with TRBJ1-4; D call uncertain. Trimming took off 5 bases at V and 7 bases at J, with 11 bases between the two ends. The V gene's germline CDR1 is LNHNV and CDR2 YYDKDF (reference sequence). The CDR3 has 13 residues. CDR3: CATSLTTVEKLFF. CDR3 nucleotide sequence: TGTGCCACCAGCCTTACAACGGTTGAAAAACTGTTTTTT.

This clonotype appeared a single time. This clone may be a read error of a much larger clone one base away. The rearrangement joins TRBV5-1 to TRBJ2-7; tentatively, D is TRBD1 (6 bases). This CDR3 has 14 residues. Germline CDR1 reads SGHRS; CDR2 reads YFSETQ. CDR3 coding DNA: TGCGCCAACAGCTCCCTGGGCGCAGGGGCCGAGCAGTACTTC. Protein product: CANSSLGAGAEQYF.

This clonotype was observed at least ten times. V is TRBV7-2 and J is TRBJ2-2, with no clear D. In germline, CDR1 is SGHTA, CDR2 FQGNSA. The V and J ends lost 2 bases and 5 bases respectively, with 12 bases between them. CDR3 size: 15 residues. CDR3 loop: CASSLNGKLTGELFF. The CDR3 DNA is TGTGCCAGCAGCTTAAATGGGAAACTTACCGGGGAGCTGTTTTTT. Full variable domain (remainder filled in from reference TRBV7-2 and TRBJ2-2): GAGVSQSPSNKVTEKGKDVELRCDPISGHTALYWYRQSLGQGLEFLIYFQGNSAPDKSGLPSDRFSAERTGGSVSTLTIQRTQQEDSAVYLCASSLNGKLTGELFFGEGSRLTVL.

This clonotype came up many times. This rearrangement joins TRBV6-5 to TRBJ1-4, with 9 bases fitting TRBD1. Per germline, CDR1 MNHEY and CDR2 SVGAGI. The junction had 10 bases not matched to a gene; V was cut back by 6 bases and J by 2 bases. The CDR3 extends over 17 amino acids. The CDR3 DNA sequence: TGTGCCAGCAGACACGGTTGGGACAGGGTCACTAATGAAAAACTGTTTTTT. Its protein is CASRHGWDRVTNEKLFF.